The 23 T cell receptor beta chains presented below share a single source sample, sequenced in a study of cytomegalovirus exposure and HLA in healthy donors. PCR employed 60 Vbeta and 13 Jbeta primers. Only in-frame clones appear in the TCRdb table, and some are missing; sequencing was by immunoSEQ multiplex PCR. Here the sample spans 210,000 or so clones, more than 60% being singletons. The specimen sequenced was PBMCs. These receptors all stem from a woman aged 55-70 years in good health and CMV-seropositive.

The chain couples TRBV29-1 to TRBJ1-1; D not resolved. Germline lookup yields CDR1 SQVTM and CDR2 ANQGSEA. Trimming shortened V by 4 bases and J by 6 bases, and 6 bases separated the two germline ends. The CDR3 is made up of 10 amino acids. The CDR3 here is CSVGGPEAFF. The CDR3 nucleotides are TGCAGCGTTGGCGGCCCTGAAGCTTTCTTT. The full variable domain, its missing parts supplied by reference TRBV29-1 and TRBJ1-1, is SAVISQKPSRDICQRGTSLTIQCQVDSQVTMMFWYRQQPGQSLTLIATANQGSEATYESGFVIDKFPISRPNLTFSTLTVSNMSPEDSSIYLCSVGGPEAFFGQGTRLTVV.

The genes are TRBV6-5 and TRBJ2-2; D might be TRBD2 (7 bases). CDR1 is MNHEY and CDR2 is SVGAGI in the germline V gene. This CDR3 has 15 amino acids. Trimming left V 8 bases short and J 4 bases short, with 17 bases between. The CDR3 DNA reads TGTGCCAGCCGGGGGGTCAGGGGTGGCACCGGGGAGCTGTTTTTT. This gives the protein CASRGVRGGTGELFF.

The chain combines TRBV21-1 with TRBJ1-2; TRBD1, as called in the table, went unchecked against the DNA. TRBV21-1 is marked as a pseudogene. The CDR3 is 15 residues long. CDR3 DNA sequence: TGTGCCAGCAGCAAAGACGGCAGGGTTGACTATGGCTACACCTTC. Protein: CASSKDGRVDYGYTF.

As regards this clone: Within the sample, other DNA sequences also encode this same CDR3. The CDR3 reads CAWSVLGETQYF. Written as DNA, the CDR3 is TGTGCCTGGAGTGTACTCGGGGAGACCCAGTACTTC. The V and J genes are TRBV30 and TRBJ2-5; D remains ambiguous. Germline CDR1 reads GTSNPN; CDR2 reads SVGIG (reference sequence). Deletions cut 0 bases from V and 5 bases from J, with 7 bases between. CDR3 length equals 12 residues.

This clone was recorded only once. V is TRBV6-5 and J is TRBJ1-3; unclear D gene. V lost 7 bases and J lost 1, with 11 bases in between. Per germline, CDR1 MNHEY and CDR2 SVGAGI. The CDR3 is 14 residues long. DNA for the CDR3: TGTGCCAGCATATCAACGCAGTCTGGAAACACCATATATTTT. This translates into CASISTQSGNTIYF.

The chain uses TRBV27 and TRBJ2-7; D may be TRBD2 (5 bases). CDR1 and CDR2 from the germline V gene are MNHEY and SMNVEV (reference sequence). The CDR3 length is 14 residues. Trimming cost V 3 bases and J 3 bases, with 12 bases left between them. CDR3 sequence reads: CASSFRRGNYEQYF. The CDR3 bases are TGTGCCAGCAGTTTTCGACGGGGAAACTACGAGCAGTACTTC.

This CDR3 reads CASSHFLYRGNTEAFF. CDR3 nucleotides: TGCGCCAGCAGCCATTTTCTCTACAGGGGAAATACTGAAGCTTTCTTT. V usage is TRBV4-1 and J usage is TRBJ1-1; 7 positions match TRBD1. The V segment lost 3 bases and the J segment 5 bases; nucleotides outside the gene matches: 12. CDR1 and CDR2 (germline): MGHRA, YSYEKL. The CDR3 spans 16 residues.

The rearrangement links TRBV19 to TRBJ2-5, with 11 bases identical to TRBD1. Germline CDR1 is LNHDA and CDR2 is SQIVND (reference sequence). J was trimmed by 5 bases and V by 2 bases; bases with no gene match: 13. The length of the CDR3 is 18 residues. CDR3: CASSIWTGQGVRGETQYF. The DNA of the CDR3 is TGTGCCAGTAGTATATGGACGGGACAGGGGGTCCGAGGGGAGACCCAGTACTTC. The whole variable domain, remainder taken from reference TRBV19 and TRBJ2-5, is DGGITQSPKYLFRKEGQNVTLSCEQNLNHDAMYWYRQDPGQGLRLIYYSQIVNDFQKGDIAEGYSVSREKKESFPLTVTSAQKNPTAFYLCASSIWTGQGVRGETQYFGPGTRLLVL.

V and J are TRBV6-1 and TRBJ2-5; 8 positions agree with TRBD2. J gave up 5 bases and V 7 bases, and 9 bases lay outside the gene matches. Germline CDR1 and CDR2: MNHNS and SASEGT. CDR3 length: 14 residues. In DNA form, the CDR3 reads TGTGCCAGCATCGAAGGCGGGACTAGGGAGACCCAGTACTTC. It translates to CASIEGGTRETQYF.

This chain links TRBV11-2 with TRBJ2-7; D is ambiguous. Germline loops: CDR1 SGHAT, CDR2 FQNNGV. With 3 bases removed from V and 3 bases from J, the gap between germline ends came to 12 bases. The CDR3 length is 14 residues. The CDR3 DNA sequence: TGTGCCAGCAGCTTGAGGCTTTCCGACTACGAGCAGTACTTC. Amino acid sequence: CASSLRLSDYEQYF.

The J gene is TRBJ1-2, the V gene TRBV10-3, with a possible D match to TRBD1 (6 bases). Trimming took 7 bases from V and 0 from J, leaving 12 bases between them. The CDR3 sequence is 14 residues long. Germline CDR1 ENHRY, CDR2 SYGVKD. CDR3 loop: CAITNRTANYGYTF. The CDR3 DNA follows: TGTGCCATCACAAACAGGACAGCTAACTATGGCTACACCTTC.

The J gene is TRBJ1-6, the V gene TRBV19; 9 bases fit TRBD1. CDR1 and CDR2 from the germline V gene are LNHDA and SQIVND (reference sequence). V was pared by 6 bases and J by 3 bases, with 6 bases of the junction left unmatched. The CDR3 spans 16 residues. The CDR3 DNA reads TGTGCCAGTAGCCCGGGACAGGGTAGCTATAATTCACCCCTCCACTTT. It is translated as CASSPGQGSYNSPLHF.

The genes are TRBV27 and TRBJ2-3; the D gene is possibly TRBD1 (5 bases). Looked up from germline, CDR1 is MNHEY and CDR2 is SMNVEV (reference sequence). V was trimmed by 5 bases and J by 3 bases, leaving 18 bases between them. The CDR3 is 16 residues long. The CDR3 coding sequence is TGTGCCAGCAGTGCCGTGAAGGGCCCAGGGACAGATACGCAGTATTTT. Translation gives CASSAVKGPGTDTQYF.

About this clone: The same CDR3 is also encoded by other DNA sequences in this sample. The J gene is TRBJ1-1, the V gene TRBV30; D not resolved. The V gene lost 0 bases and the J gene lost 0 bases, with 8 bases spanning the gap. Germline V gene lookup returns CDR1 GTSNPN and CDR2 SVGIG (reference sequence). The CDR3 has 14 residues. This CDR3 reads CAWSVQVMNTEAFF. The CDR3 nucleotides read TGTGCCTGGAGTGTCCAGGTCATGAACACTGAAGCTTTCTTT.

This clone was seen a handful of times. This sequence joins TRBV2 and TRBJ2-7; maybe TRBD2 (6 bases). The CDR3 extends over 14 amino acids. CDR1 and CDR2 (germline): SNHLY, FYNNEI. Trimming took 6 bases from V and 3 from J, leaving 15 bases between them. The CDR3 DNA is TGTGCCAGCAGAAAAAGACTAGGTTTCTACGAGCAGTACTTC. Translating it yields CASRKRLGFYEQYF.

As to this clone: Other DNA sequences in the same sample also yield this CDR3. The genes are TRBV7-6 and TRBJ2-7, with 9 nucleotides matching TRBD1. V lost 6 bases, J lost 3 bases, and 6 bases stayed unmatched. CDR3 length: 14 residues. Per germline, CDR1 SGHVS and CDR2 FNYEAQ. The CDR3 nucleotides are TGTGCCAGCAGTCCTGGACAGGGGATCTACGAGCAGTACTTC. This gives the protein CASSPGQGIYEQYF.

This sequence joins TRBV7-9 and TRBJ1-4; D is perhaps TRBD1 (6 bases). The germline CDR1 and CDR2 sequences are SEHNR and FQNEAQ (reference sequence). Trimming removed 1 base at V and 8 bases at J, with 17 bases between. This CDR3 contains 16 residues. The CDR3 nucleotides read TGTGCCAGCAGCTTAGGCCGGGACATCTCCACCGAAAAACTGTTTTTT. The encoded protein is CASSLGRDISTEKLFF.

There are a few counts of this clone. CDR3 nucleotides: TGTGCCAGCAGCGTACAGGGGAAGGGCACTGAAGCTTTCTTT. Translation: CASSVQGKGTEAFF. V gene TRBV5-4 combines with J gene TRBJ1-1; 7 positions match TRBD1. This CDR3 is 14 amino acids long. Losses at the gene ends were 4 bases for V and 4 bases for J; bases not matched to a gene: 7. CDR1 is SGHNT, CDR2 YYREEE, per germline (reference sequence).

In its sample, this clone was seen a few times. The chain carries TRBV28 and TRBJ1-3; no reliable D call. This CDR3 comprises 12 residues. Germline V lookup: CDR1 MDHEN, CDR2 SYDVKM. V was shortened by 6 bases and J by 4 bases, with 7 bases between the two germline ends. CDR3 bases: TGTGCCAGCAGCCCGAGGGGAAACACCATATATTTT. Residues: CASSPRGNTIYF.

This clone was seen a single time. The germline gene is not matched at one end of the junction; a read error may be the cause. V and J are TRBV7-9 and TRBJ2-1; TRBD2 matches 14 bases. Germline lookup yields CDR1 SEHNR and CDR2 FQNEAQ (reference sequence). This CDR3 region has 16 residues. This chain's CDR3 is CSSSLTSGRAYNEQFF. The CDR3 DNA reads TGTTCCAGCAGTCTGACTAGCGGGAGGGCCTACAATGAGCAGTTCTTC.

About this clone itself: The sample carries other DNA sequences with the same CDR3. The chain links TRBV6-5 to TRBJ1-2, with TRBD1 matching over 8 bases. The CDR3 runs 13 residues. Trimming at V came to 7 bases and at J to 4 bases, leaving 5 bases not matched to a gene. In germline, CDR1 is MNHEY, CDR2 SVGAGI. The CDR3, as DNA: TGTGCCAGCAAGCAGGGGGCCGGCTATGGCTACACCTTC. This encodes CASKQGAGYGYTF.

The chain joins TRBV28 to TRBJ1-1; TRBD1 matches 9 bases. Germline-derived CDR1 and CDR2 are MDHEN and SYDVKM. J gave up 2 bases and V 6 bases, and 7 bases lay outside the gene matches. The CDR3 consists of 15 residues. This CDR3 reads CASRSPGQGNTEAFF. CDR3 DNA: TGTGCCAGCAGATCCCCGGGACAGGGCAACACTGAAGCTTTCTTT.

Remarks on this clone: Germline is not matched at one junction end, which may reflect a read error. This chain uses TRBV5-1 with TRBJ2-5; a weak D match, TRBD2 (6 bases). The CDR3 has 14 residues. Germline values: CDR1 SGHRS, CDR2 YFSETQ. CDR3 nucleotide sequence: TGCGCCAGCAACTTGTCACTAGCCTCGGAGACCCAGTACTTC. It translates to CASNLSLASETQYF. Full variable domain (remainder filled in from reference TRBV5-1 and TRBJ2-5): KAGVTQTPRYLIKTRGQQVTLSCSPISGHRSVSWYQQTPGQGLQFLFEYFSETQRNKGNFPGRFSGRQFSNSRSEMNVSTLELGDSALYLCASNLSLASETQYFGPGTRLLVL.